A selection of T cell receptor beta chains follows, all from one sample in a study of blood T cell repertoires in COVID-19. Method: immunoSEQ multiplex PCR; TCRdb's copy keeps in-frame clones and lacks some. The table records 140,000 or so clones, about nine tenths of them present only once. The sample taken for sequencing was peripheral blood. These TCRs come from a human donor with COVID-19, enrolled during active disease. The donor label of this sample is uncertain. The CDR3 runs from the conserved cysteine through the conserved F or W. Fields, in order: D gene, J gene, V gene, clone size, CDR3 protein, CDR3 DNA. The D gene is left open where the match is weak. The listing skips clone size in some rows; elsewhere it reads once, few, many or a size class.

TRBD1,TRBJ1-1,TRBV29-1,once,CSVEGDRGVGAFF,TGCAGCGTTGAAGGCGACAGGGGGGTCGGAGCTTTCTTT
-,TRBJ2-7,TRBV3-1/TRBV3-2,few,CASSQESQSGEQYF,TGTGCCAGCAGCCAAGAGTCCCAATCGGGCGAGCAGTACTTC
-,TRBJ1-1,TRBV4-2,once,CASSQKQGAYTEAFF,TGTGCCAGCAGCCAAAAACAGGGCGCCTACACTGAAGCTTTCTTT
-,TRBJ1-2,TRBV19,-,CASSRQDYGYTF,TGTGCCAGTAGCAGACAGGACTATGGCTACACCTTC
-,TRBJ1-3,TRBV5-4,once,CASSPNWGQGGNTIYF,TGTGCCAGCAGCCCTAACTGGGGGCAAGGCGGAAACACCATATATTTT
TRBD2,TRBJ2-5,TRBV30,-,CAWRASGQETQYF,TGTGCCTGGAGGGCTAGCGGCCAAGAGACCCAGTACTTC
TRBD1,TRBJ1-6,TRBV27,-,CATQGQNNSPLHF,TGTGCCACCCAGGGACAGAATAATTCACCCCTCCACTTT
-,TRBJ1-2,TRBV5-1,-,CASSAGGEYGYTF,TGCGCCAGCAGCGCGGGAGGCGAGTATGGCTACACCTTC
TRBD1,TRBJ2-7,TRBV11-2,-,CASSLSPDRDHEQYF,TGTGCCAGCAGCCTAAGCCCGGACAGGGACCACGAGCAGTACTTC
-,TRBJ1-2,TRBV12-3/TRBV12-4,-,CASSFEGGYTF,TGTGCCAGCAGTTTCGAGGGTGGCTACACCTTC
TRBD2,TRBJ2-1,TRBV7-3,-,CASSLGTSVRDEQFF,TGTGCCAGCAGCCTCGGGACTAGCGTGAGGGATGAGCAGTTCTTC
TRBD2,TRBJ2-2,TRBV7-7,-,CASSPGLAGAANTGELFF,TGTGCCAGCAGCCCCGGACTAGCGGGGGCCGCGAACACCGGGGAGCTGTTTTTT
-,TRBJ1-6,TRBV12-5,once,CASGPPHEGGSYNSPLHF,TGTGCTAGTGGTCCTCCCCACGAAGGGGGCTCCTATAATTCACCCCTCCACTTT